This T cell receptor beta chain was identified in a study of T cell responses to AZD1222 COVID-19 vaccine. Study results and limitations: Clonal diversity was possibly underestimated; the donors were predominantly white British and more often female. Elevations in Spike-specific TCR breadth and depth followed administration of two AZD1222 doses.

This table comes from immunoSEQ multiplex PCR, and its TCRdb copy is limited to in-frame clones, with some not included. The table lists under 100,000 clones, roughly 88% of them singletons. The germline gives CDR1 SGHVS, CDR2 FQNEAQ. Trimming left V 4 bases short and J 9 bases short, with 19 bases between. The CDR3 covers 16 residues. A word on this clone: The target antigen is unknown.

The receptor was isolated from an adult in good health. The material sequenced was peripheral blood, taken on day 0 of AZD1222 vaccination. The J gene is TRBJ1-6, the V gene TRBV7-8, with a possible D match to TRBD1 (6 bases). The CDR3 protein is CASSSLAVGAGSPLHF. DNA for the CDR3: TGTGCCAGCAGCTCACTCGCGGTGGGGGCCGGTTCACCCCTCCACTTT.